The 4 T cell receptor beta chains below all came from one sample that was sequenced in a study of CD8+CD57+ T cells in acquired aplastic anemia (dated by TCRdb to the late 2010s). Flow cytometry had shown CD8+CD57+ cell expansion in the patients selected for sequencing. Data came from an Illumina HiSeq 2000. Profiling of TCR beta VDJ combinations and CDR3 sequences used genomic DNA as the template. TCRdb reanalyzed the raw reads on its own, using fastp at Q25 for trimming and MiXCR for clone calling, and kept in-frame beta chains. Rows matching on CDR3 protein sequence are summarized as one entry with the most common DNA and genes. Present in this sample are 310,000 or so distinct CDR3 sequences, roughly 59% of which were seen just once. The ten largest clones take up 1% to 1.5% of the sample. Sequences were obtained from sorted CD4+, CD8+, or CD8+CD57+ T cells (not recorded which) from PBMCs. All receptors derive from a human donor with aplastic anemia.

This chain links TRBV7-6 with TRBJ2-1, with D unclear. CDR3 length equals 13 residues. V was shortened by 1 base and J by 5 bases, with 6 bases between the two germline ends. In germline, CDR1 is SGHVS, CDR2 FNYEAQ. The DNA of the CDR3 is TGTGCCAGCAGCTTAGGTTGGAACAATGAGCAGTTCTTC. Translated: CASSLGWNNEQFF.

The V gene is TRBV6-5, the J gene TRBJ1-5, with 7 bases fitting TRBD1. The CDR3 runs 15 residues. Germline trimming cut 2 bases from V and 4 bases from J; bases unmatched to any gene: 5. Looked up from germline, CDR1 is MNHEY and CDR2 is SVGAGI. CDR3 in amino acids: CASSYTGTANQPQHF. DNA for the CDR3: TGTGCCAGCAGTTACACCGGGACAGCGAATCAGCCCCAGCATTTT.

A single count supports this clonotype. The J gene is TRBJ1-6, the V gene TRBV20-1, with no clear D. This CDR3 is 14 amino acids long. The V gene lost 5 bases and the J gene lost 10 bases, with 18 bases spanning the gap. Looked up from germline, CDR1 is DFQATT and CDR2 is SNEGSKA (reference sequence). This chain's CDR3 is CSARTGNGVSPLHF. For the CDR3, the DNA is TGCAGTGCTCGAACGGGAAATGGTGTATCACCCCTCCACTTT.

The chain has TRBV7-3 and TRBJ2-5, with TRBD1 as a possible D gene (6 bases). The V and J ends lost 5 bases and 3 bases respectively, with 19 bases between them. The CDR3 contains 16 residues. CDR1 is SGHTA and CDR2 is FQGTGA in the germline V gene. CDR3 region: CASSHRIRGGEETQYF. The CDR3 DNA follows: TGTGCCAGCAGCCACCGGATTCGAGGGGGTGAAGAGACCCAGTACTTC.